Shown below are 22 T cell receptor beta chains from a single sample sequenced in a study of cytomegalovirus exposure and HLA in healthy donors. In the PCR, 60 Vbeta and 13 Jbeta primers were used. Assay: immunoSEQ multiplex PCR; the TCRdb copy retains only in-frame clones and omits some. The sample carries about 180,000 clones, around three quarters recorded once. Material: PBMCs. The receptors were gathered from a woman between 25 and 40 years old in good health and CMV-seropositive.

The rearrangement joins TRBV19 to TRBJ2-7; 10 positions match TRBD2. The CDR3 runs to 19 residues. Germline CDR1 LNHDA, CDR2 SQIVND (reference sequence). With V trimmed by 0 bases and J by 6 bases, 17 bases remained unmatched. CDR3 nucleotide sequence: TGTGCCAGTAGTATAGATTTAATTTGGAGCGGGGGGGCCAGCGCCGAGCAGTACTTC. Protein sequence: CASSIDLIWSGGASAEQYF.

This chain links TRBV7-9 with TRBJ1-4; D gene unclear. The CDR3 sequence is 15 residues long. Germline V gives CDR1 SEHNR, CDR2 FQNEAQ (reference sequence). V lost 6 bases and J 7 bases, leaving 18 bases between the germline ends. The CDR3 loop is CASRKGGGIGEKLFF. In nucleotides, the CDR3 is TGTGCCAGCAGGAAAGGAGGAGGTATAGGTGAAAAACTGTTTTTT.

This chain connects TRBV30 to TRBJ1-2; no definite D call. Germline CDR1 reads GTSNPN; CDR2 reads SVGIG (reference sequence). With 0 bases removed from V and 6 bases from J, the gap between germline ends came to 11 bases. This CDR3 is built from 13 residues. As DNA, the CDR3 is TGTGCCTGGAGTGTACGAACGAGGGATGGCTACACCTTC. It yields the protein CAWSVRTRDGYTF.

This sequence joins TRBV14 and TRBJ2-3, with 7 bases lining up with TRBD1. This CDR3 has 13 amino acids. Trimming cost V 10 bases and J 0 bases; bases outside gene matches: 4. Germline V gives CDR1 SGHDN, CDR2 FVKESK. CDR3 loop: CATQQGSTDTQYF. The CDR3 DNA follows: TGTGCCACCCAACAGGGGAGCACAGATACGCAGTATTTT.

This clone was counted a single time. The chain employs TRBV11-2 and TRBJ2-7; TRBD2 is a possible D gene (6 bases). V lost 3 bases and J lost 3, with 12 bases in between. The CDR3 runs 14 residues. The germline V gene has CDR1 SGHAT and CDR2 FQNNGV. CDR3 DNA: TGTGCCAGCAGCTTCAGTCAGGGAGGCTACGAGCAGTACTTC. Its translation: CASSFSQGGYEQYF. Together with reference TRBV11-2 and TRBJ2-7, the CDR3 gives the full variable domain: EAGVAQSPRYKIIEKRQSVAFWCNPISGHATLYWYQQILGQGPKLLIQFQNNGVVDDSQLPKDRFSAERLKGVDSTLKIQPAKLEDSAVYLCASSFSQGGYEQYFGPGTRLTVT.

In regard to this clone: The junction departs from germline at one end; a sequencing error may be responsible. The chain combines TRBV15 with TRBJ1-2, with no clear D. The CDR3 has 13 amino acids. CDR1 LNHNV and CDR2 YYDKDF come from the germline V gene (reference sequence). The CDR3 DNA reads as TGTGCCTCCAGCTTGGCGGGGTCGGGTGGCTACACCTTC. Amino acids: CASSLAGSGGYTF.

The V and J genes are TRBV7-2 and TRBJ2-7, with 8 nucleotides matching TRBD1. Germline-derived CDR1 and CDR2 are SGHTA and FQGNSA. J gave up 4 bases and V 2 bases, and 7 bases lay outside the gene matches. This CDR3 contains 15 residues. The CDR3 loop is CASSLTGQGLYEQYF. CDR3 in DNA: TGTGCCAGCAGCTTAACCGGACAGGGCCTGTACGAGCAGTACTTC. The full variable domain, rest sourced from reference TRBV7-2 and TRBJ2-7, is GAGVSQSPSNKVTEKGKDVELRCDPISGHTALYWYRQSLGQGLEFLIYFQGNSAPDKSGLPSDRFSAERTGGSVSTLTIQRTQQEDSAVYLCASSLTGQGLYEQYFGPGTRLTVT.

CDR3 residues: CASSYTGGTEAFF. CDR3 DNA sequence: TGTGCCAGCAGCTACACAGGGGGCACTGAAGCTTTCTTT. The chain recombines TRBV5-8 with TRBJ1-1, with 8 nucleotides matching TRBD1. This CDR3 spans 13 amino acids. Germline CDR1 reads SGHTS; CDR2 reads YDEGEE. The J segment lost 4 bases and the V segment lost 3 bases, leaving 2 bases of the junction unmatched.

The chain couples TRBV12-5 to TRBJ2-1, with a weak D call TRBD1 (6 bases). Germline values: CDR1 LGHNT, CDR2 FRNRAP. There are 12 residues in the CDR3. V lost 2 bases to trimming and J lost 9 bases, with 8 bases between them. DNA of the CDR3: TGTGCTAGTGGTTTGAGCAGGGGTGAGCAGTTCTTC. Translation: CASGLSRGEQFF.

This CDR3 is CASSPGAGGYEQYF. CDR3 bases: TGTGCCAGCAGCCCAGGCGCGGGGGGCTACGAGCAGTACTTC. V and J are TRBV11-2 and TRBJ2-7; the match to TRBD2 covers 8 bases. This CDR3 has 14 amino acids. Trimming removed 5 bases from V and 3 bases from J; junction bases left unmatched: 6. CDR1 and CDR2 from the germline V gene are SGHAT and FQNNGV.

V is TRBV5-6 and J is TRBJ2-2, with no clear D. Trimming took off 2 bases at V and 4 bases at J, with 9 bases between the two ends. This CDR3 comprises 14 residues. Germline assignment: CDR1 SGHDT and CDR2 YYEEEE. Written as DNA, the CDR3 is TGTGCCAGCAGCTTCGGAGAGACCACCGGGGAGCTGTTTTTT. It is translated as CASSFGETTGELFF.

This chain uses TRBV5-6 with TRBJ1-4, with 7 bases matching TRBD1. V gave up 2 bases and J gave up 6 bases; unmatched junction bases: 4. The CDR3 covers 14 residues. Germline CDR1 is SGHDT and CDR2 is YYEEEE. CDR3: CASSFDRVDEKLFF. DNA for the CDR3: TGTGCCAGCAGCTTCGACAGGGTAGATGAAAAACTGTTTTTT. Filled out from reference TRBV5-6 and TRBJ1-4, the complete variable domain reads DAGVTQSPTHLIKTRGQQVTLRCSPKSGHDTVSWYQQALGQGPQFIFQYYEEEERQRGNFPDRFSGHQFPNYSSELNVNALLLGDSALYLCASSFDRVDEKLFFGSGTQLSVL.

V usage is TRBV9 and J usage is TRBJ2-3; a weak D match, TRBD2 (5 bases). The length of the CDR3 is 15 residues. With 3 bases removed from V and 0 bases from J, the gap between germline ends came to 11 bases. Per the germline V gene, CDR1 is SGDLS and CDR2 is YYNGEE. For the CDR3, the DNA is TGTGCCAGCAGCGCCAAGACGGGAAGCACAGATACGCAGTATTTT. It encodes CASSAKTGSTDTQYF.

This chain joins TRBV11-2 and TRBJ2-5; D might be TRBD2 (5 bases). The CDR3 covers 13 residues. Germline lookup yields CDR1 SGHAT and CDR2 FQNNGV. V lost 0 bases and J 12 bases, leaving 14 bases between the germline ends. DNA of the CDR3: TGTGCCAGCAGCTTAGACCTCGAGGCTAGCAAGTACTTC. It specifies CASSLDLEASKYF.

This chain's CDR3 is CAWEPGDYGYTF. The CDR3 DNA sequence: TGTGCCTGGGAACCGGGGGACTATGGCTACACCTTC. V usage is TRBV30 and J usage is TRBJ1-2; the D gene is possibly TRBD1 (5 bases). This CDR3 spans 12 amino acids. In germline, CDR1 is GTSNPN, CDR2 SVGIG (reference sequence). Between the trimmed V and J ends, which lost 5 bases and 3 bases, there was a span of 10 bases.

The V and J genes are TRBV30 and TRBJ1-2; D remains ambiguous. The CDR3 length is 13 residues. The germline V gene encodes CDR1 GTSNPN and CDR2 SVGIG (reference sequence). V lost 5 bases and J lost 0, with 10 bases in between. This CDR3 is CAWRRGSNYGYTF. DNA for the CDR3: TGTGCCTGGCGGAGAGGGTCTAACTATGGCTACACCTTC.

CDR3 loop: CASSLRGGLAGGNEQFF. CDR3 bases: TGTGCCAGCAGCTTACGAGGGGGACTAGCGGGGGGGAATGAGCAGTTCTTC. The chain employs TRBV7-3 and TRBJ2-1; 16 positions agree with TRBD2. The CDR3 spans 17 residues. Germline assignment: CDR1 SGHTA and CDR2 FQGTGA. V was clipped by 2 bases and J by 7 bases; unmatched bases: 5.

Only a few counts were recorded for this clone. This chain links TRBV2 with TRBJ2-2; perhaps TRBD1 as D (5 bases). This CDR3 is 14 amino acids long. CDR1 is SNHLY and CDR2 is FYNNEI in the germline V gene. V was shortened by 4 bases and J by 6 bases, with 12 bases between the two germline ends. The CDR3 DNA reads TGTGCCAGCAGTGGGTCGAAGGGGCCCGGGGAGCTGTTTTTT. Translation: CASSGSKGPGELFF.

The J gene is TRBJ1-3, the V gene TRBV15, with 11 bases lining up with TRBD1. The CDR3 is 17 amino acids. Per germline, CDR1 LNHNV and CDR2 YYDKDF (reference sequence). V was pared by 3 bases and J by 4 bases, with 8 bases of the junction left unmatched. The CDR3 spells CATSRGTGGGTGNTIYF. DNA for the CDR3: TGTGCCACCAGCAGGGGGACAGGGGGAGGAACGGGAAACACCATATATTTT.

This chain links TRBV6-5 with TRBJ1-2, with a weak D call TRBD1 (5 bases). The CDR3 has 15 residues. The germline V and J ends were trimmed by 3 bases and 0 bases, with 11 bases remaining between them. Germline CDR1 MNHEY, CDR2 SVGAGI. The chain's CDR3 is CASSYWRGANYGYTF. The CDR3 nucleotides are TGTGCCAGCAGTTATTGGCGGGGCGCTAACTATGGCTACACCTTC.

This sequence joins TRBV7-3 and TRBJ1-5, with 7 bases matching TRBD1. Germline V gene data show CDR1 as SGHTA and CDR2 as FQGTGA. This CDR3 comprises 13 residues. J lost 5 bases, V lost 5 bases, and 3 bases had no gene match. Here the CDR3 reads CASSIGQDQPQHF. CDR3 nucleotides: TGTGCCAGCAGCATCGGACAGGATCAGCCCCAGCATTTT.

Concerning this clone: Additional DNA sequences in this sample encode the identical CDR3. The V gene is TRBV7-2, the J gene TRBJ2-3; 10 nucleotides agree with TRBD2. The V and J ends lost 6 bases and 0 bases, in that order; junction bases with no gene match: 3. The CDR3 loop spans 15 amino acids. CDR1 is SGHTA and CDR2 is FQGNSA in the germline V gene. The CDR3 DNA follows: TGTGCCAGCAGTCCACTAGCGGGGAGCACAGATACGCAGTATTTT. Translation gives CASSPLAGSTDTQYF.